This entry features one T cell receptor beta chain sequence. This clone was seen once. Which antigen it targets is not known. The sample holds no much larger clone one base away, and base qualities are not on file. The CDR3 regions of human TCRbeta chains were analyzed by immunosequencing. The paper's data handling went like this. TCRs in the repertoires were compared against a reference library of SARS-CoV-2-specific TCRs that had been generated with the MIRA antigen-specificity platform. Breadth meant the fraction of unique TCRs that were SARS-CoV-2-associated, whereas depth meant the fraction of total T cells that were SARS-CoV-2-associated. Each spike-specific TCR was assigned to its reactive spike region and to a CD4 or CD8 class using the MIRA data. Log10-transformed breadth and depth values were compared by one-way ANOVA with Sidak's multiple comparisons tests. In its TCRdb copy, this immuneACCESS table keeps in-frame sequences only and misses some clones. Where compared with another copy, unresolved V genes explain less than half of these, and the others have no known cause. V and J calls and clone size are given by that table; D and trimming were obtained from the DNA. Here the sample has about 150,000 clones; around 93% occur a single time. The ten most abundant clones make up approximately 9% of the sample.

V loses 3 bases, J loses 1 base, and the germline ends lie 15 bases apart. CDR3 length: 16 amino acids, cysteine to phenylalanine. Only the CDR3 DNA is retained, 48 bases long and in frame from the first base. From the germline V gene, CDR1 is SGDLS and CDR2 is YYNGEE. This sample was taken from a study of T cell responses to AZD1222 COVID-19 vaccine (TCRdb year 2021). At the level of the whole study: AZD1222 recipients with second doses at about 4 weeks or about 12 weeks were pooled, because spike-specific TCR depth and breadth did not differ between schedules. A total of about 240 trial participants underwent TCR sequencing, of whom some 210 received two doses of AZD1222 and about 26 received two doses of the MenACWY control vaccine. Trial participants were enrolled by age into 18-55, 56-69 and 70-plus year subgroups, with roughly 160, 29 and 62 TCR-sequenced participants respectively. What the authors observed across the whole study: Spike-specific TCR breadth and depth rose significantly after two AZD1222 doses compared with day 0 and with MenACWY recipients. Reportedly, close to half of the unique spike-specific TCRs recognized epitopes lying outside the regions that are mutated in the B.1.351 and B.1.1.7 variants. Participants were mostly white British and included more females than males, and it was suggested by the authors that clonal diversity may have been underestimated. In the small 56-69-year group, the increase in depth fell short of significance, most likely because of low power. The whole spike protein was spanned by vaccine-associated CD4 TCRs, and dominant responses were seen in regions 160-218 and 743-854. Only a handful of AZD1222 recipients were SARS-CoV-2 seropositive at baseline, limiting conclusions about previously exposed vaccinees. Because no day 14 peak-response samples were available, repertoires were characterized only after the peak T cell response.

Taken with the paper, the label for time point translates to: baseline before first vaccination. Samples from vaccinated people were obtained from the UK trials COV001 and COV002, which included a single-blind randomized controlled phase 2/3 trial of AZD1222 (ChAdOx1 nCoV-19) in healthy adults. Trial participant PBMC samples were collected at day 0 and day 28 after the second dose for TCRbeta chain sequencing. The chain links TRBV9 with TRBJ2-3; no D segment can be confidently identified. Sample: peripheral blood, taken on day 0 of AZD1222 vaccination. The source of this sequence is an adult in good health. This receptor has the CDR3 CASSEGPRSRTDTQYF. In nucleotides, the sequence is TGTGCCAGCAGCGAGGGCCCACGATCTCGCACAGATACGCAGTATTTT.